The 2 T cell receptor beta chains in this list originate from one sample, sequenced in a study of the immune and genomic landscape of osteosarcoma. The table came from immunoSEQ multiplex PCR; TCRdb's copy has only in-frame clones and leaves some out. The sample holds 800 to 950 clones, 67% seen once. Sequences were obtained from primary tumor tissue from the humerus. The receptors originated from a woman in her 70s with osteosarcoma.

J is TRBJ1-2 and V is TRBV6-6; D is undetermined. Germline V gene lookup returns CDR1 MNHNY and CDR2 SVGAGI (reference sequence). Trimming left V 6 bases short and J 1 base short, with 3 bases between. CDR3 length: 11 amino acids. The CDR3 loop reads CASSYNYGYTF. For the CDR3, the DNA is TGTGCCAGCAGCTATAACTATGGCTACACCTTC.

This clone is judged hyperexpanded. J is TRBJ1-5 and V is TRBV6-6, with a weak D call TRBD1 (5 bases). V lost 3 bases, J lost 7 bases, and 16 bases lay in between. The CDR3 spans 15 residues. Germline values: CDR1 MNHNY, CDR2 SVGAGI (reference sequence). The CDR3 loop is CASSYGDWEGQPQHF. The CDR3, as DNA: TGTGCCAGCAGTTATGGGGACTGGGAGGGGCAGCCCCAGCATTTT.